A single sample gave rise to the 8 T cell receptor beta chains below, sequenced in a study of persistence of HIV-infected CD4 T cells. Their specific antigens are unknown. The immunoSEQ assay was version 4, run in survey mode. TCRdb keeps only in-frame clones here, not all; method: immunoSEQ multiplex PCR. The top ten clones hold more than 1.5% of a sample with tens of thousands of clones, less than 85% of them seen once. The stimulus was an HIV-1 Gag 15-mer peptide pool, 0.85 to 1 ug/peptide/mL. Sorted nonresponding memory CD4+ T cells were CD40L-negative, CD69-negative, CD45RO-high. The sequencing used CD4+ T cells sorted from PBMCs after roughly 17-hour stimulation, collected from a patient who received antiretroviral therapy. The receptor source for this set is an adult man with HIV who was CMV-seropositive.

This chain joins TRBV24-1 and TRBJ2-3, with TRBD1 identical over 7 bases. Germline assignment: CDR1 KGHDR and CDR2 SFDVKD. CDR3 length: 15 amino acids. V shed 6 bases, J shed 1 base, and the junction held 6 bases outside the gene matches. In DNA form, the CDR3 reads TGTGCCACCAGTAGGAAGGGGGCGGGCACAGATACGCAGTATTTT. This codes for CATSRKGAGTDTQYF.

The chain couples TRBV28 to TRBJ2-7; TRBD2 matches 7 bases. J lost 1 base, V lost 4 bases, and 7 bases had no gene match. The CDR3 has 15 amino acids. Germline V gene data show CDR1 as MDHEN and CDR2 as SYDVKM. The CDR3: CASSSQGGESYEQYF. The CDR3 DNA follows: TGTGCCAGCAGTTCTCAGGGAGGGGAGTCCTACGAGCAGTACTTC.

The chain recombines TRBV7-8 with TRBJ2-5, with 7 bases fitting TRBD1. The CDR3 is 13 residues long. Germline values: CDR1 SGHVS, CDR2 FQNEAQ. Germline trimming cut 7 bases from V and 5 bases from J; bases unmatched to any gene: 7. The CDR3 nucleotides read TGTGCCAGCAAACAGGGGACCGGGGAGACCCAGTACTTC. Amino acids: CASKQGTGETQYF. The whole variable domain, filled in from reference TRBV7-8 and TRBJ2-5, reads GAGVSQSPRYKVAKRGQDVALRCDPISGHVSLFWYQQALGQGPEFLTYFQNEAQLDKSGLPSDRFFAERPEGSVSTLKIQRTQQEDSAVYLCASKQGTGETQYFGPGTRLLVL.

This chain uses TRBV2 with TRBJ1-6, with TRBD1 identical over 7 bases. The V gene's germline CDR1 is SNHLY and CDR2 FYNNEI. This CDR3 region has 16 residues. After removal of 0 bases from V and 6 bases from J, the junction contained 5 bases not matched to a gene. The CDR3 DNA sequence: TGTGCCAGCAGTGAAGCAGGGGGCTTACTTAATTCACCCCTCCACTTT. It translates to CASSEAGGLLNSPLHF. Full variable domain (remainder filled in from reference TRBV2 and TRBJ1-6): EPEVTQTPSHQVTQMGQEVILRCVPISNHLYFYWYRQILGQKVEFLVSFYNNEISEKSEIFDDQFSVERPDGSNFTLKIRSTKLEDSAMYFCASSEAGGLLNSPLHFGNGTRLTVT.

The V call is TRBV19, the J call TRBJ1-2; D may be TRBD1 (5 bases). Germline V gene sequence: CDR1 LNHDA, CDR2 SQIVND (reference sequence). The CDR3 is 16 amino acids. Trimming took off 10 bases at V and 8 bases at J, with 29 bases between the two ends. The CDR3 is CAIRDETVVHGRGYTF. For the CDR3, the DNA is TGTGCCATTCGGGACGAGACAGTGGTACATGGTCGGGGCTACACCTTC.

With respect to this clone: An end of the junction does not agree with germline; a read error may underlie this. The sample contains more than one DNA sequence encoding this CDR3. The V gene is TRBV10-2, the J gene TRBJ2-7; D is unresolved. This CDR3 is built from 11 residues. Germline V gives CDR1 WSHSY, CDR2 SAAADI. The CDR3, as DNA: TGCGCCAGCAGTGAGTCTTCTGGGCAGTACTTT. This encodes CASSESSGQYF.

A few counts support this clone. The V and J genes are TRBV28 and TRBJ2-1; 15 bases are a match to TRBD2. The CDR3 spans 15 residues. Losses at the gene ends were 7 bases for V and 8 bases for J; bases not matched to a gene: 6. Germline CDR1 and CDR2: MDHEN and SYDVKM. The CDR3 here is CASNTGLAGGYEQFF. CDR3 DNA: TGTGCCAGCAACACGGGACTAGCGGGGGGCTATGAGCAGTTCTTC.

The chain uses TRBV3-1 (or the pseudogene TRBV3-2) and TRBJ2-1; 11 bases are shared with TRBD2. This CDR3 contains 16 residues. With V trimmed by 0 bases and J by 10 bases, 8 bases remained unmatched. The germline gives CDR1 LGHDT, CDR2 YNNKEL (reference sequence). DNA of the CDR3: TGTGCCAGCAGCCAAGAGATGTCTAGCGGGGGGATGGAGCAGTTCTTC. It specifies CASSQEMSSGGMEQFF.